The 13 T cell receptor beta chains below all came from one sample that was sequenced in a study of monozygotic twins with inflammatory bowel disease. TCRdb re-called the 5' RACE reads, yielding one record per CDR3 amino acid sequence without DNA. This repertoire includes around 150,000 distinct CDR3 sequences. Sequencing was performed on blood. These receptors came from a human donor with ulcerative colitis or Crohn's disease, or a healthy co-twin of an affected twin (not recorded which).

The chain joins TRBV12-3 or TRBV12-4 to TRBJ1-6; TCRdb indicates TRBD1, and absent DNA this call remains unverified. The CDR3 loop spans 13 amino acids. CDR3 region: CASSGQENSPLHF.

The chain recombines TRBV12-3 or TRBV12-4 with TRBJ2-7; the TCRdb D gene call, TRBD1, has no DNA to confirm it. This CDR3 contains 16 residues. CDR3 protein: CASSLEGGSSSYEQYF.

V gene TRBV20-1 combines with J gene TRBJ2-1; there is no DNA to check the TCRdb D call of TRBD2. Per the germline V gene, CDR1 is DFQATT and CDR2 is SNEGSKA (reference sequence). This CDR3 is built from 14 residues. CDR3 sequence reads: CSASSREGANEQFF.

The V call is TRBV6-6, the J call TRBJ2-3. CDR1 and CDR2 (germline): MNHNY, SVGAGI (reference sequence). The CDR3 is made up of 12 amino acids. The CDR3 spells CASRRQADTQYF.

CDR3 protein: CASSPARGGAVYEQYF. This chain uses TRBV9 with TRBJ2-7; TCRdb selects TRBD1, and the lack of DNA leaves this call unchecked. This CDR3 has 16 residues. In germline, CDR1 is SGDLS, CDR2 YYNGEE. The variable domain in full, completed from reference TRBV9 and TRBJ2-7, reads DSGVTQTPKHLITATGQRVTLRCSPRSGDLSVYWYQQSLDQGLQFLIQYYNGEERAKGNILERFSAQQFPDLHSELNLSSLELGDSALYFCASSPARGGAVYEQYFGPGTRLTVT.

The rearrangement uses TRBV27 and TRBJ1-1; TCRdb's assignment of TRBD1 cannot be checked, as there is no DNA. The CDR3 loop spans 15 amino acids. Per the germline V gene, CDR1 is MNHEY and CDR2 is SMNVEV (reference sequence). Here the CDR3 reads CASSGGRVGDTEAFF.

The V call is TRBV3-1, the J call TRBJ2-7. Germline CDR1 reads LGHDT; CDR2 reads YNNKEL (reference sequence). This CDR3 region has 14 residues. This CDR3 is CASSRSSLRNEQYF.

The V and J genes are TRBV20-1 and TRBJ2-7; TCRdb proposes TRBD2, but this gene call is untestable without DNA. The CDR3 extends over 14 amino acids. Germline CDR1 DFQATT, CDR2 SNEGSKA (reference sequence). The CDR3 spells CSASPLAGAYEQYF.

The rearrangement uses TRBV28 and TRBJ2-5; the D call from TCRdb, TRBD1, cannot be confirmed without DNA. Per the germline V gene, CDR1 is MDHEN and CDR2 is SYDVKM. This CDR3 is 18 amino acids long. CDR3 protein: CASRTLPGTGTGEETQYF. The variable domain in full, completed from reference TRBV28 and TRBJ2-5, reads DVKVTQSSRYLVKRTGEKVFLECVQDMDHENMFWYRQDPGLGLRLIYFSYDVKMKEKGDIPEGYSVSREKKERFSLILESASTNQTSMYLCASRTLPGTGTGEETQYFGPGTRLLVL.

CDR3 protein: CASSYGQNTEAFF. The chain has TRBV5-1 and TRBJ1-1. CDR1 SGHRS and CDR2 YFSETQ come from the germline V gene. The CDR3 is made up of 13 amino acids.

This CDR3 is CASSTHQRGYEQYF. The chain links TRBV12-3 or TRBV12-4 to TRBJ2-7; TCRdb's D call, TRBD2, is unchecked because there is no DNA. The CDR3 is 14 amino acids.

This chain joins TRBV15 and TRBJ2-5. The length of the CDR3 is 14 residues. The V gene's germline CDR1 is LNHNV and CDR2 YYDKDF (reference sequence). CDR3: CATSRDRVGETQYF.

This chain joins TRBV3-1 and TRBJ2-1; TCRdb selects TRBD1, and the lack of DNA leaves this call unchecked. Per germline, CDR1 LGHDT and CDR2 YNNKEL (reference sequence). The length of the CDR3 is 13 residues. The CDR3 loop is CASSPEPRDKKFF.